The 25 T cell receptor beta chains given below trace back to one sample, sequenced in a study of breast tumors, draining lymph nodes, adjacent tissues. Axillary draining lymph nodes of breast cancer patients supplied the node samples. TCRdb fed the multiplex PCR reads into MiXCR, producing one record per CDR3 protein. The sample has around 290,000 distinct CDR3 sequences; 30% are singletons. Input material: axillary lymph node tissue. These receptors all stem from a female donor with breast cancer. Some clones in this sample may be carry-over from other donors' samples.

This clonotype was seen more than once but under ten times. A read error may explain this, as a much larger clone is one base away. The V call is TRBV5-6, the J call TRBJ1-3; possibly TRBD1 for D (6 bases). CDR3 size: 15 residues. The V end lost 0 bases, the J end lost 3 bases, and 10 bases lay between the germline ends. Germline loops: CDR1 SGHDT, CDR2 YYEEEE. DNA for the CDR3: TGTGCCAGCAGCTTGGGGACAGCGGTTGGAAACACCATATATTTT. Translated, it gives CASSLGTAVGNTIYF.

Many counts were recorded for this clonotype. The J gene is TRBJ1-5, the V gene TRBV20-1; D unclear. This CDR3 comprises 14 residues. Between the trimmed V and J ends, which lost 5 bases and 2 bases, there was a span of 13 bases. The germline gives CDR1 DFQATT, CDR2 SNEGSKA (reference sequence). The CDR3 spells CSAGSNRGNQPQHF. The DNA for the CDR3 is TGCAGTGCTGGGTCAAATCGGGGCAATCAGCCCCAGCATTTT.

Notes on this clonotype: A much larger clone is a single base away; this may be a read error. The V and J genes are TRBV20-1 and TRBJ2-1; 11 nucleotides align to TRBD2. This CDR3 has 15 residues. Unmatched junction bases numbered 10, after V lost 6 bases and J lost 6 bases. Germline CDR1 reads DFQATT; CDR2 reads SNEGSKA (reference sequence). CDR3 nucleotides: TGCAGTGCCCCTGGGCTAGCGGGAGGTTTCAATGAGCAGTTCTTC. This sequence encodes CSAPGLAGGFNEQFF.

Comment on this clonotype: A much bigger clone sits one base away, suggesting this may be a read error. Since the CDR3 does not end with the conserved phenylalanine or tryptophan, this likely comes from a read error. V gene TRBV4-3 combines with J gene TRBJ2-5, with 8 bases matching TRBD2. Germline assignment: CDR1 LGHNA and CDR2 YSLEER. The V and J ends lost 0 bases and 4 bases, in that order; junction bases with no gene match: 4. This CDR3 region has 15 residues. The CDR3, as DNA: TGCGCCAGCAGCCAAGACGGGAGGGTTGGAGAGACCCAGTACTGC. It translates to CASSQDGRVGETQYC.

As for this clonotype: This clone may be a read error of a much larger clone one base away. The chain recombines TRBV5-1 with TRBJ1-4, with a tentative D call TRBD1 (5 bases). CDR1 and CDR2 from the germline V gene are SGHRS and YFSETQ. The CDR3 extends over 14 amino acids. V lost 0 bases and J lost 10, with 13 bases in between. CDR3 sequence: CASSLGTPGGKLFF. Written as DNA, the CDR3 is TGCGCCAGCAGCTTGGGGACCCCGGGGGGAAAACTGTTTTTT.

This clonotype was picked up a small number of times. The chain carries TRBV2 and TRBJ1-1, with a weak D call TRBD1 (5 bases). The CDR3 length is 14 residues. With 3 bases removed from V and 4 bases from J, the gap between germline ends came to 12 bases. The germline V gene has CDR1 SNHLY and CDR2 FYNNEI. The CDR3 region has the DNA TGTGCCAGCAGTGATCAGGGTTTGAGCACTGAAGCTTTCTTT. Protein product: CASSDQGLSTEAFF.

This clonotype was counted at least ten times. V is TRBV27 and J is TRBJ1-6, with 7 positions matching TRBD1. In germline, CDR1 is MNHEY, CDR2 SMNVEV (reference sequence). The V gene end was trimmed by 5 bases and the J gene end by 9 bases; junction bases not matched to a gene: 1. There are 12 residues in the CDR3. The CDR3 loop reads CASSHRGSPLHF. CDR3 bases: TGTGCCAGCAGTCACAGGGGTTCACCCCTCCACTTT.

This clonotype was seen a handful of times. This chain uses TRBV6-2 or TRBV6-3 with TRBJ2-3; no clear D. From germline, CDR1 is MNHEY and CDR2 SVGEGT. V was shortened by 6 bases and J by 1 base, with 20 bases between the two germline ends. The CDR3 runs 17 residues. For the CDR3, the DNA is TGTGCCAGCAGCGCCTTGCCACTGGGGATGGGCACAGATACGCAGTATTTT. Translation gives CASSALPLGMGTDTQYF.

The chain uses TRBV30 and TRBJ1-5; D may be TRBD1 (5 bases). This CDR3 has 14 amino acids. Germline V CDR1 and CDR2: GTSNPN, SVGIG (reference sequence). The V end was cut by 2 bases, the J end by 5 bases, with 13 bases between. Written as DNA, the CDR3 is TGTGCCTGGAGTCAGGGAGGGGCTGATCAGCCCCAGCATTTT. This sequence encodes CAWSQGGADQPQHF.

The J gene is TRBJ2-2, the V gene TRBV6-2 or TRBV6-3, with a weak D call TRBD2 (6 bases). V lost 8 bases and J 4 bases, leaving 14 bases between the germline ends. The CDR3 is 14 residues long. Per germline, CDR1 MNHEY and CDR2 SVGEGT. The chain's CDR3 is CASRLASGTGELFF. For the CDR3, the DNA is TGTGCCAGCCGCCTAGCGAGCGGCACCGGGGAGCTGTTTTTT.

This sequence joins TRBV20-1 and TRBJ2-2, with 8 bases identical to TRBD2. The V segment lost 5 bases and the J segment 3 bases; nucleotides outside the gene matches: 5. Germline V gene sequence: CDR1 DFQATT, CDR2 SNEGSKA (reference sequence). The CDR3 spans 14 residues. Here the CDR3 reads CSAGTRGDTGELFF. The DNA for the CDR3 is TGCAGTGCTGGGACTAGGGGAGACACCGGGGAGCTGTTTTTT.

This clonotype was recorded a few times. A much larger clone differs by one base, so this may be a read error. The V call is TRBV20-1, the J call TRBJ2-1; TRBD1 matches at 9 bases. From germline, CDR1 is DFQATT and CDR2 SNEGSKA (reference sequence). The CDR3 has 14 residues. V was pared by 6 bases and J by 14 bases, with 17 bases of the junction left unmatched. CDR3 loop: CSARSRTGVPLEFF. The CDR3 bases are TGCAGTGCCCGAAGCCGGACAGGGGTTCCGTTGGAGTTCTTC.

This chain joins TRBV29-1 and TRBJ2-3; 7 bases line up with TRBD2. The CDR3 loop spans 13 amino acids. Germline V gives CDR1 SQVTM, CDR2 ANQGSEA. With 6 bases clipped from V and 2 bases from J, the junction kept 5 bases outside the gene matches. CDR3 loop: CSVWGGLTDTQYF. The CDR3 DNA reads as TGCAGCGTCTGGGGGGGACTCACAGATACGCAGTATTTT.

Regarding this clonotype: Given a much more abundant clone one base away, this may be a read error. The chain couples TRBV9 to TRBJ2-1, with 8 positions matching TRBD2. Germline V gene data show CDR1 as SGDLS and CDR2 as YYNGEE. The length of the CDR3 is 16 residues. CDR3 nucleotide sequence: TGTGCCAACAGCGGACTTAGCGGGACGTCCTACAATGAGCAGTTCTTC. Translated, it gives CANSGLSGTSYNEQFF.

This clonotype was observed at least ten times. The chain recombines TRBV20-1 with TRBJ2-3, with no clear D. CDR1 is DFQATT and CDR2 is SNEGSKA in the germline V gene (reference sequence). CDR3 size: 16 residues. Trimming pared 3 bases from V and 3 bases from J, leaving 19 bases between. CDR3 amino acids: CSASRFGGEATDTQYF. CDR3 nucleotide sequence: TGCAGTGCTAGTCGGTTCGGCGGAGAAGCGACAGATACGCAGTATTTT.

This clonotype appeared a few times. A single base separates this from a much larger clone, so it may be a read error. The J gene is TRBJ2-1, the V gene TRBV20-1; 8 bases align to TRBD2. J was trimmed by 6 bases and V by 6 bases; bases with no gene match: 13. This CDR3 is built from 15 residues. Germline V gene sequence: CDR1 DFQATT, CDR2 SNEGSKA (reference sequence). DNA of the CDR3: TGCAGTGCCCAAGGGGCGGGAGGACAATCCAATGAGCAGTTCTTC. Translation: CSAQGAGGQSNEQFF.

With respect to this clonotype: One end of the junction fails to match germline, which may point to a read error. The V call is TRBV28, the J call TRBJ1-2; D gene unclear. Germline loops: CDR1 MDHEN, CDR2 SYDVKM. The CDR3 is 14 amino acids. The DNA of the CDR3 is TGTGCCAGCAGCCTAATAGTTAGTAACTATGGCTGCACCTTC. Encoded protein: CASSLIVSNYGCTF.

There are many counts of this clonotype. V usage is TRBV20-1 and J usage is TRBJ2-7; D is perhaps TRBD2 (5 bases). Germline V CDR1 and CDR2: DFQATT, SNEGSKA (reference sequence). V lost 2 bases to trimming and J lost 6 bases, with 8 bases between them. CDR3 size: 11 residues. The CDR3 nucleotides are TGCAGTGCTAGAACGGGGATCGAGCAGTACTTC. Its protein product is CSARTGIEQYF.

This clonotype was counted between two and nine times. A much larger clone is a single base away; this may be a read error. The chain employs TRBV20-1 and TRBJ2-7; 10 nucleotides align to TRBD1. The junction had 7 bases not matched to a gene; V was cut back by 2 bases and J by 6 bases. This CDR3 has 14 residues. The germline V gene has CDR1 DFQATT and CDR2 SNEGSKA (reference sequence). The CDR3 loop reads CSARSGQGESEQYF. The CDR3, as DNA: TGCAGTGCTAGATCAGGACAGGGGGAATCCGAGCAGTACTTC.

Notes on this clonotype: The junction departs from the called germline gene at one end, perhaps through a read error. The rearrangement links TRBV20-1 to TRBJ1-3; D remains ambiguous. CDR3 length: 12 residues. Germline CDR1 DFQATT, CDR2 SNEGSKA (reference sequence). The CDR3 nucleotides read TGCAGTGCTATGGGGATCGGAAGCACCACATATTTT. Residues: CSAMGIGSTTYF.

The chain uses TRBV2 and TRBJ1-2, with D maybe TRBD1 (5 bases). V was clipped by 9 bases and J by 12 bases, with 20 bases between them. Germline loops: CDR1 SNHLY, CDR2 FYNNEI. The CDR3 loop spans 12 amino acids. The CDR3 coding sequence is TGTGCCAGGGGGACTAGCGGGAGGACCGACACCTTC. Its translation: CARGTSGRTDTF.

This chain joins TRBV11-2 and TRBJ2-7; D gene uncertain. Germline CDR1 SGHAT, CDR2 FQNNGV. V lost 8 bases and J 0 bases, leaving 5 bases between the germline ends. The CDR3 runs 11 residues. CDR3 region: CASGASYEQYF. CDR3 nucleotide sequence: TGTGCCAGCGGAGCCTCCTACGAGCAGTACTTC. Full variable domain (outside the CDR3, taken from reference TRBV11-2 and TRBJ2-7): EAGVAQSPRYKIIEKRQSVAFWCNPISGHATLYWYQQILGQGPKLLIQFQNNGVVDDSQLPKDRFSAERLKGVDSTLKIQPAKLEDSAVYLCASGASYEQYFGPGTRLTVT.

The table lists this clonotype with many counts. The chain recombines TRBV10-2 with TRBJ1-3, with D hard to call. Germline V gives CDR1 WSHSY, CDR2 SAAADI. The CDR3 contains 14 residues. Between the trimmed V and J ends, which lost 2 bases and 3 bases, there was a span of 8 bases. CDR3 sequence (DNA): TGCGCCAGCAGTGAGCACAGATATGGAAACACCATATATTTT. Translating gives CASSEHRYGNTIYF.

This clonotype was found many times. V usage is TRBV20-1 and J usage is TRBJ2-2; 10 nucleotides agree with TRBD2. The CDR3 is made up of 15 amino acids. Germline V lookup: CDR1 DFQATT, CDR2 SNEGSKA (reference sequence). V trimming: 6 bases; J trimming: 0 bases; junction bases outside the gene matches: 4. CDR3 in DNA: TGCAGTGCGCAAGCGGGAGGGTCGAACACCGGGGAGCTGTTTTTT. As protein: CSAQAGGSNTGELFF.

The chain combines TRBV28 with TRBJ2-2; 9 bases map to TRBD1. With V trimmed by 7 bases and J by 1 base, 7 bases remained unmatched. The CDR3 is made up of 16 amino acids. Germline V gives CDR1 MDHEN, CDR2 SYDVKM. CDR3 DNA: TGTGCCAGCAACCCAGAGGACAGGGGGAACACCGGGGAGCTGTTTTTT. Protein sequence: CASNPEDRGNTGELFF.